Ten or more counts support the clone carrying this T cell receptor beta chain. The antigen is unknown. The germline gives CDR1 DFQATT, CDR2 SNEGSKA (reference sequence). Deletions cut 0 bases from V and 7 bases from J, with 10 bases between. The CDR3 extends over 14 amino acids. This entry is derived from a study of T cell repertoires in cytomegalovirus infection. Whole-study context: Public TCR beta signature analysis indicated the presence of both CMV infection and matching HLA type.

TCRdb re-derived calls from the reads in MiXCR, one entry per CDR3 protein. Among about 80,000 distinct CDR3 sequences listed, about 3.8% were seen once. Whole-study findings and limits: Of the TCR beta families, the public ones yielded a cumulative frequency that identified carriers of CMV plus the relevant HLA. HLA-C-restricted CMV clonotypes gave the most frequent clonotype in two of eight donors.

The sample was PBMCs. The TCR sequence derives from a human donor in good health (CMV status not recorded). Some clones in this sample may be carry-over from other donors' samples. The chain combines TRBV20-1 with TRBJ1-6, with D tentatively TRBD1 (6 bases). The CDR3 is CSARDPGENSPLHF. As DNA, the CDR3 is TGCAGTGCTAGAGATCCAGGGGAAAATTCACCCCTCCACTTT.